This T cell receptor beta chain stems from a study of blood T cell repertoires in COVID-19. To note about this clone: This sample also contains other DNA sequences that code for the same CDR3.

The table came from immunoSEQ multiplex PCR; TCRdb's copy has only in-frame clones and leaves some out. This sample has about 99,000 clones, with 82% found just once. Per germline, CDR1 MGHRA and CDR2 YSYEKL. Trimming shortened V by 1 base and J by 4 bases, and 7 bases separated the two germline ends. This CDR3 has 13 residues. The sequence derives from a man aged 55-75 years with acute or convalescent COVID-19. Sample: peripheral blood. The J gene is TRBJ1-1, the V gene TRBV4-1; D call uncertain. The CDR3 nucleotides read TGCGCCAGCAGCCAAGCGGGAGCCACTGAAGCTTTCTTT. This gives the protein CASSQAGATEAFF.